The next 27 T cell receptor beta chains were all read from a single sample in a study of blood T cell repertoires in COVID-19. Generated by immunoSEQ multiplex PCR, the TCRdb table keeps only in-frame clones and is missing some. In the table there are about 230,000 clones, roughly four fifths of which are singletons. The sample comprised peripheral blood. The receptors originated from a woman older than 75 with COVID-19, enrolled during active disease.

This chain joins TRBV13 and TRBJ2-4; 8 nucleotides align to TRBD2. The V gene's germline CDR1 is PRHDT and CDR2 FYEKMQ (reference sequence). V trimming: 6 bases; J trimming: 3 bases; junction bases outside the gene matches: 4. This CDR3 is built from 14 residues. The DNA of the CDR3 is TGTGCCAGCAGTCGCCGGGAGGGCAAAAACATTCAGTACTTC. This gives the protein CASSRREGKNIQYF.

The rearrangement links TRBV28 to TRBJ2-3, with TRBD1 as a possible D gene (6 bases). This CDR3 spans 15 amino acids. The germline V gene encodes CDR1 MDHEN and CDR2 SYDVKM. The V and J ends lost 10 bases and 4 bases respectively, with 21 bases between them. As DNA, the CDR3 is TGTGCCACCCTGGGCGGTCCCCAGGGGCCAGATACGCAGTATTTT. It is translated as CATLGGPQGPDTQYF. The full variable domain, its missing parts supplied by reference TRBV28 and TRBJ2-3, is DVKVTQSSRYLVKRTGEKVFLECVQDMDHENMFWYRQDPGLGLRLIYFSYDVKMKEKGDIPEGYSVSREKKERFSLILESASTNQTSMYLCATLGGPQGPDTQYFGPGTRLTVL.

This clone was seen a handful of times. V and J are TRBV7-2 and TRBJ1-2; 8 bases line up with TRBD1. The CDR3 covers 14 residues. V dropped 1 base and J dropped 3; count of bases not matched to a gene: 1. Germline V gene lookup returns CDR1 SGHTA and CDR2 FQGNSA. CDR3 sequence reads: CASSLVQGDYGYTF. CDR3 sequence (DNA): TGTGCCAGCAGCTTAGTACAGGGGGACTATGGCTACACCTTC.

The chain links TRBV7-9 to TRBJ1-1, with 8 bases matching TRBD1. V dropped 4 bases and J dropped 6; count of bases not matched to a gene: 4. The CDR3 spans 13 residues. Germline V CDR1 and CDR2: SEHNR, FQNEAQ (reference sequence). Here the CDR3 reads CASSWAGGAEAFF. The CDR3 DNA sequence: TGTGCCAGCAGCTGGGCAGGGGGCGCTGAAGCTTTCTTT. Full variable domain (missing parts from reference TRBV7-9 and TRBJ1-1): DTGVSQNPRHKITKRGQNVTFRCDPISEHNRLYWYRQTLGQGPEFLTYFQNEAQLEKSRLLSDRFSAERPKGSFSTLEIQRTEQGDSAMYLCASSWAGGAEAFFGQGTRLTVV.

The rearrangement links TRBV7-3 to TRBJ1-1; D not resolved. Trimming took off 4 bases at V and 2 bases at J, with 8 bases between the two ends. CDR1 and CDR2 from the germline V gene are SGHTA and FQGTGA. This CDR3 region has 13 residues. The CDR3 here is CASSSQANTEAFF. The CDR3 coding sequence is TGTGCCAGCAGCTCCCAGGCTAACACTGAAGCTTTCTTT.

The chain carries TRBV30 and TRBJ2-1; TRBD2 agrees at 10 bases. The germline V gene encodes CDR1 GTSNPN and CDR2 SVGIG (reference sequence). The CDR3 runs to 14 residues. With V trimmed by 3 bases and J by 8 bases, 7 bases remained unmatched. CDR3 in DNA: TGTGCCTGGAGGCAGCGGGGGGGCCTCGATGAGCAGTTCTTC. Protein sequence: CAWRQRGGLDEQFF.

This clone has a handful of counts. The chain combines TRBV6-2 or TRBV6-3 with TRBJ1-5; 10 bases match TRBD1. This CDR3 comprises 15 residues. CDR1 is MNHEY, CDR2 SVGEGT, per germline. The V gene end was trimmed by 5 bases and the J gene end by 11 bases; junction bases not matched to a gene: 12. Written as DNA, the CDR3 is TGTGCCAGCAGTCCGACAGGGGGCTCCCCAGGGTCCCAGCATTTT. Protein: CASSPTGGSPGSQHF.

This clone appeared once. V is TRBV15 and J is TRBJ1-2; the match to TRBD1 covers 7 bases. The germline V gene encodes CDR1 LNHNV and CDR2 YYDKDF (reference sequence). CDR3 size: 15 residues. V trimming: 5 bases; J trimming: 2 bases; junction bases outside the gene matches: 8. DNA of the CDR3: TGTGCCACCAGCTCAGAAAGGGGGCGAAACTATGGCTACACCTTC. Translating it yields CATSSERGRNYGYTF.

The V and J genes are TRBV11-3 and TRBJ2-1, with no clear D. This CDR3 has 13 amino acids. V gave up 5 bases and J gave up 2 bases, with 7 bases separating them. Germline values: CDR1 SGHNT, CDR2 YENEEA. In DNA form, the CDR3 reads TGTGCCAGCAGCGAAACAGCCTACAATGAGCAGTTCTTC. Translating gives CASSETAYNEQFF.

The chain has TRBV3-1 (or the pseudogene TRBV3-2) and TRBJ2-1; 11 bases map to TRBD2. After removal of 2 bases from V and 15 bases from J, the junction contained 12 bases not matched to a gene. The CDR3 consists of 15 residues. Looked up from germline, CDR1 is LGHDT and CDR2 is YNNKEL (reference sequence). This CDR3 reads CASSQSLAGVLPRFF. The DNA of the CDR3 is TGTGCCAGCAGCCAATCACTAGCGGGAGTCCTTCCGCGGTTCTTC.

V usage is TRBV9 and J usage is TRBJ1-2; 7 nucleotides align to TRBD1. This CDR3 has 18 amino acids. With 0 bases clipped from V and 5 bases from J, the junction kept 16 bases outside the gene matches. Germline-derived CDR1 and CDR2 are SGDLS and YYNGEE. The CDR3 protein is CASSVVKGGASEGYGYTF. CDR3 DNA: TGTGCCAGCAGCGTAGTGAAAGGGGGCGCGTCTGAAGGGTATGGCTACACCTTC. Variable domain in full (rest from reference TRBV9 and TRBJ1-2): DSGVTQTPKHLITATGQRVTLRCSPRSGDLSVYWYQQSLDQGLQFLIQYYNGEERAKGNILERFSAQQFPDLHSELNLSSLELGDSALYFCASSVVKGGASEGYGYTFGSGTRLTVV.

This clone was seen just once. This rearrangement joins TRBV18 to TRBJ2-7; maybe TRBD2 (5 bases). CDR3 size: 13 residues. Germline lookup yields CDR1 KGHSH and CDR2 LQKENI. With 3 bases removed from V and 6 bases from J, the gap between germline ends came to 12 bases. The CDR3 sequence is CASSPSTLAEQYF. In nucleotides, the CDR3 is TGTGCCAGCTCACCGTCAACCCTAGCCGAGCAGTACTTC. The full variable domain, in which reference TRBV18 and TRBJ2-7 provide the parts outside the CDR3, is NAGVMQNPRHLVRRRGQEARLRCSPMKGHSHVYWYRQLPEEGLKFMVYLQKENIIDESGMPKERFSAEFPKEGPSILRIQQVVRGDSAAYFCASSPSTLAEQYFGPGTRLTVT.

This clone was picked up one time. V is TRBV6-6 and J is TRBJ1-2; 8 bases line up with TRBD1. CDR1 is MNHNY, CDR2 SVGAGI, per germline (reference sequence). With V trimmed by 10 bases and J by 3 bases, 16 bases remained unmatched. The CDR3 length is 16 residues. The CDR3 DNA is TGTGCCACTCATAGTTCCGGGACAGGAAGGGACTATGGCTACACCTTC. Protein: CATHSSGTGRDYGYTF.

The chain combines TRBV7-2 with TRBJ2-7, with 8 bases aligning to TRBD1. V was pared by 1 base and J by 0 bases, with 5 bases of the junction left unmatched. Germline V CDR1 and CDR2: SGHTA, FQGNSA. The CDR3 length is 16 residues. CDR3 nucleotide sequence: TGTGCCAGCAGCTTAGTAGGAGGGACAGGCTCCTACGAGCAGTACTTC. Protein: CASSLVGGTGSYEQYF. The complete variable domain, with remaining parts taken from reference TRBV7-2 and TRBJ2-7, reads GAGVSQSPSNKVTEKGKDVELRCDPISGHTALYWYRQSLGQGLEFLIYFQGNSAPDKSGLPSDRFSAERTGGSVSTLTIQRTQQEDSAVYLCASSLVGGTGSYEQYFGPGTRLTVT.

The J gene is TRBJ2-7, the V gene TRBV28; 8 nucleotides match TRBD2. Germline CDR1 and CDR2: MDHEN and SYDVKM. This CDR3 is built from 13 residues. The trim removed 7 bases at V and 5 bases at J, leaving 7 bases unmatched. CDR3 nucleotide sequence: TGTGCCAGCATCAGCGGGAGTTTGAACGAGCAGTACTTC. As protein: CASISGSLNEQYF.

V usage is TRBV6-5 and J usage is TRBJ1-1; D is unresolved. Trimming shortened V by 8 bases and J by 8 bases, and 18 bases separated the two germline ends. Germline-derived CDR1 and CDR2 are MNHEY and SVGAGI. This CDR3 comprises 13 residues. CDR3 sequence (DNA): TGTGCCAGCCTTAGAGGCGGGGTACCGGAAGCTTTCTTT. Translated, it gives CASLRGGVPEAFF.

The V and J genes are TRBV28 and TRBJ2-2, with 7 nucleotides matching TRBD1. V shed 4 bases and J 4 bases; nucleotides not matched to a gene: 3. CDR3 size: 14 residues. The germline V gene encodes CDR1 MDHEN and CDR2 SYDVKM. The CDR3 DNA reads TGTGCCAGCAGTTGGGACAGACTCACCGGGGAGCTGTTTTTT. Its protein is CASSWDRLTGELFF.

The chain has TRBV30 and TRBJ2-1, with 10 nucleotides matching TRBD2. The V gene end was trimmed by 2 bases and the J gene end by 10 bases; junction bases not matched to a gene: 5. The CDR3 spans 13 residues. Germline V CDR1 and CDR2: GTSNPN, SVGIG (reference sequence). CDR3 bases: TGTGCCTGGAGTAGCGGGAGGGCCCGGGAGCAGTTCTTC. Translating it yields CAWSSGRAREQFF.

The V gene is TRBV4-3, the J gene TRBJ1-2; maybe TRBD1 (5 bases). The V gene lost 1 base and the J gene lost 7 bases, with 13 bases spanning the gap. CDR3 length equals 14 residues. Germline CDR1 reads LGHNA; CDR2 reads YSLEER. CDR3 sequence (DNA): TGCGCCAGCAGCCAAGTTGACACCGGGGGTGGCTACACCTTC. This translates into CASSQVDTGGGYTF.

This clone was observed a single time. The gene calls are TRBV18 and TRBJ2-7; TRBD2 aligns across 14 bases. V shed 1 base, J shed 3 bases, and the junction held 8 bases outside the gene matches. This CDR3 region has 18 residues. Germline V CDR1 and CDR2: KGHSH, LQKENI. CDR3 in amino acids: CASSPQGQGTSGSYEQYF. The CDR3 coding sequence is TGTGCCAGCTCACCACAAGGACAGGGGACTAGCGGGAGCTACGAGCAGTACTTC.

The sample holds a few counts of this clone. This chain uses TRBV18 with TRBJ2-4, with 7 bases that match TRBD1. With 2 bases clipped from V and 5 bases from J, the junction kept 3 bases outside the gene matches. This CDR3 comprises 14 residues. CDR1 and CDR2 (germline): KGHSH, LQKENI. The CDR3 here is CASSPSGTENIQYF. The CDR3 nucleotides are TGTGCCAGCTCACCATCGGGGACAGAAAACATTCAGTACTTC.

CDR3 sequence: CATGSGPRAHNEQFF. In nucleotides, the CDR3 is TGTGCCACCGGTAGCGGGCCTAGAGCCCACAATGAGCAGTTCTTC. The V and J genes are TRBV21-1 and TRBJ2-1; TRBD2 reflects the table's D call only, with no check against the DNA. TRBV21-1 is a pseudogene. The CDR3 totals 15 residues.

The chain is built from TRBV7-9 and TRBJ2-3; 8 nucleotides agree with TRBD2. Per germline, CDR1 SEHNR and CDR2 FQNEAQ (reference sequence). V trimming: 5 bases; J trimming: 4 bases; junction bases outside the gene matches: 11. This CDR3 comprises 16 residues. The CDR3 DNA is TGTGCCAGCAGCGCCCGGGGGGGGCGCGGTGCAGATACGCAGTATTTT. Its translation is CASSARGGRGADTQYF.

Many counts were recorded for this clone. V and J are TRBV7-9 and TRBJ2-3; 9 bases line up with TRBD2. The V and J ends lost 0 bases and 0 bases, in that order; junction bases with no gene match: 10. CDR1 and CDR2 (germline): SEHNR, FQNEAQ (reference sequence). The CDR3 spans 19 residues. The CDR3 here is CASSLAGGRAPLSTDTQYF. The CDR3 DNA sequence: TGTGCCAGCAGCTTAGCCGGCGGGAGGGCCCCTCTAAGCACAGATACGCAGTATTTT. Using reference TRBV7-9 and TRBJ2-3 for the parts outside the CDR3, the full variable domain is DTGVSQNPRHKITKRGQNVTFRCDPISEHNRLYWYRQTLGQGPEFLTYFQNEAQLEKSRLLSDRFSAERPKGSFSTLEIQRTEQGDSAMYLCASSLAGGRAPLSTDTQYFGPGTRLTVL.

The chain is built from TRBV19 and TRBJ2-1; 7 nucleotides line up with TRBD2. The length of the CDR3 is 14 residues. CDR1 is LNHDA and CDR2 is SQIVND in the germline V gene (reference sequence). Losses at the gene ends were 5 bases for V and 6 bases for J; bases not matched to a gene: 7. Written as DNA, the CDR3 is TGTGCCAGTAGTGTCCCCGGGAGGACCAATGAGCAGTTCTTC. As protein: CASSVPGRTNEQFF.

This chain links TRBV4-1 with TRBJ2-7; 8 bases map to TRBD1. CDR3 length: 16 amino acids. The germline V gene encodes CDR1 MGHRA and CDR2 YSYEKL. V trimming: 0 bases; J trimming: 3 bases; junction bases outside the gene matches: 7. The CDR3 is CASSQDRGQAFYEQYF. CDR3 coding DNA: TGCGCCAGCAGCCAAGACCGGGGACAGGCTTTCTACGAGCAGTACTTC.

This clone was recorded only once. This chain links TRBV20-1 with TRBJ2-5; no reliable D call. The germline gives CDR1 DFQATT, CDR2 SNEGSKA (reference sequence). V lost 2 bases and J lost 7, with 8 bases in between. The CDR3 loop spans 11 amino acids. CDR3 sequence reads: CSARFRGTQYF. The CDR3 nucleotides are TGCAGTGCTAGATTCCGAGGGACCCAGTACTTC.